Listed below are T cell receptor beta chains from one sample, sequenced in a study of blood T cell repertoires in COVID-19. Clones were sequenced by immunoSEQ multiplex PCR, and TCRdb holds only the in-frame ones, with some missing. This table holds about 210,000 clones, almost 85% found once. The sequencing input was peripheral blood. These receptors all come from a woman in her thirties or forties with acute or convalescent COVID-19. CDR3s include the opening cysteine and the closing phenylalanine or tryptophan. Each record gives: J gene, D gene, CDR3 length, clone size, V gene, CDR3 protein, CDR3 DNA. A D gene is named only where the DNA matches it firmly. Size values are once, few and many counts, or a class for expanded clones, and some rows have none.

>TRBJ1-1|TRBD1|15|NA|TRBV6-5
CASTVNRGRNTEAFF
TGTGCCAGCACCGTAAACAGGGGTAGAAACACTGAAGCTTTCTTT
>TRBJ2-3|NA|15|NA|TRBV5-5
CASSLRFLSTDTQYF
TGTGCCAGCAGCTTGCGGTTTCTCAGCACAGATACGCAGTATTTT
>TRBJ2-7|TRBD2|13|NA|TRBV30
CAWSPREGLEQYF
TGTGCCTGGAGTCCTCGGGAGGGGCTGGAGCAGTACTTC
>TRBJ1-2|NA|14|many|TRBV6-5
CASRPGQINYGYTF
TGTGCCAGCAGACCAGGGCAGATAAACTATGGCTACACCTTC
>TRBJ1-2|TRBD1|15|NA|TRBV3-1/TRBV3-2
CASSQFPGTAYGYTF
TGTGCCAGCAGCCAATTTCCCGGGACAGCCTATGGCTACACCTTC
>TRBJ2-2|TRBD2|17|NA|TRBV5-1
CASSLGTSGTNTGELFF
TGCGCCAGCAGCTTAGGGACTAGCGGGACGAACACCGGGGAGCTGTTTTTT
>TRBJ2-1|TRBD2|17|NA|TRBV27
CASSSRLAGETYNEQFF
TGTGCCAGCAGTTCAAGACTAGCGGGGGAAACCTACAATGAGCAGTTCTTC
>TRBJ2-3|NA|12|NA|TRBV29-1
CSVDQGLNTQYF
TGCAGCGTTGATCAGGGGTTGAATACGCAGTATTTT
>TRBJ2-7|TRBD1|15|NA|TRBV4-1
CASSQGTGPTYEQYF
TGCGCCAGCAGCCAAGGGACAGGGCCTACCTACGAGCAGTACTTC
>TRBJ2-2|NA|13|NA|TRBV7-8
CASSAGLTGELFF
TGTGCCAGCAGCGCAGGTCTCACCGGGGAGCTGTTTTTT
>TRBJ2-2|NA|15|NA|TRBV19
CASSIGLRGTGELFF
TGTGCCAGTAGTATAGGCTTGCGGGGTACCGGGGAGCTGTTTTTT
>TRBJ2-7|TRBD2|17|NA|TRBV5-1
CASSLVRTSGRSYEQYF
TGCGCCAGCAGCTTGGTCAGGACTAGCGGGAGGTCCTACGAGCAGTACTTC
>TRBJ2-3|NA|15|NA|TRBV5-8
CASSPEFGGGDTQYF
TGTGCCAGCAGCCCGGAGTTCGGGGGTGGAGATACGCAGTATTTT
>TRBJ2-2|NA|11|NA|TRBV7-9
CASSRTGELFF
TGTGCCAGCAGCCGCACAGGGGAGCTGTTTTTT
>TRBJ1-4|TRBD1|15|NA|TRBV5-1
CASRLDGQGHEKLFF
TGCGCCAGCAGGTTGGACGGACAGGGACATGAAAAACTGTTTTTT
>TRBJ2-5|TRBD1|13|few|TRBV12-3/TRBV12-4
CASSFPRGPAQYF
TGTGCCAGCAGTTTTCCAAGGGGGCCTGCCCAGTACTTC
>TRBJ2-7|TRBD2|16|NA|TRBV5-1
CASSSNGLAGAYEQYF
TGCGCCAGCAGTTCTAATGGCCTAGCGGGGGCATACGAGCAGTACTTC
>TRBJ2-1|NA|12|NA|TRBV11-3
CASSLAGKVQFF
TGTGCCAGCAGCTTAGCAGGGAAGGTGCAGTTCTTC
>TRBJ1-2|NA|13|NA|TRBV27
CASSYTINYGYTF
TGTGCCAGCAGTTACACAATTAACTATGGCTACACCTTC
>TRBJ2-4|NA|15|NA|TRBV4-1
CASSQLGQAKNIQYF
TGCGCCAGCAGCCAGCTGGGGCAGGCCAAAAACATTCAGTACTTC
>TRBJ2-5|NA|15|NA|TRBV27
CASSPWDGGTETQYF
TGTGCCAGCAGTCCCTGGGACGGCGGGACGGAGACCCAGTACTTC
>TRBJ1-2|TRBD1|15|NA|TRBV4-3
CASSQGGTGFYGYTF
TGCGCCAGCAGCCAGGGGGGGACAGGTTTCTATGGCTACACCTTC
>TRBJ2-7|NA|11|few|TRBV29-1
CSVVRGYEQYF
TGCAGCGTTGTTAGGGGATACGAGCAGTACTTC
>TRBJ2-1|TRBD2|14|NA|TRBV6-4
CASSRGGTYNEQFF
TGTGCCAGCAGCCGGGGGGGCACTTACAATGAGCAGTTCTTC
>TRBJ2-7|TRBD1|13|NA|TRBV19
CASRDRGTYEQYF
TGTGCCAGCCGGGACAGGGGAACCTACGAGCAGTACTTC
>TRBJ2-3|TRBD2|17|NA|TRBV4-2
CASSPLAGVGPADTQYF
TGTGCCAGCAGCCCTCTAGCGGGGGTGGGGCCCGCAGATACGCAGTATTTT
>TRBJ1-1|TRBD1|13|NA|TRBV19
CAPAGQENTEAFF
TGTGCCCCGGCGGGACAGGAGAACACTGAAGCTTTCTTT
>TRBJ1-2|NA|15|few|TRBV5-6
CASSPPGGGSYGYTF
TGTGCCAGCAGCCCCCCGGGGGGCGGTTCCTATGGCTACACCTTC
>TRBJ2-1|TRBD1|12|NA|TRBV5-4
CAEGAGGNEQFF
TGTGCCGAGGGGGCAGGGGGCAATGAGCAGTTCTTC
>TRBJ2-7|TRBD1|14|NA|TRBV18
CASSPWDRASEQYF
TGTGCCAGCTCACCATGGGACAGGGCTTCCGAGCAGTACTTC
>TRBJ2-5|TRBD2|15|NA|TRBV5-4
CASSGKGGPQETQYF
TGTGCCAGCAGCGGAAAGGGAGGGCCCCAAGAGACCCAGTACTTC
>TRBJ2-7|TRBD1|14|NA|TRBV5-1
CASSLAQGVNEQYF
TGCGCCAGCAGCTTGGCACAGGGGGTCAACGAGCAGTACTTC
>TRBJ2-6|NA|15|NA|TRBV5-1
CASSQGLTGANVLTF
TGCGCCAGCAGCCAGGGGCTTACTGGGGCCAACGTCCTGACTTTC
>TRBJ2-7|NA|13|once|TRBV6-5
CASSYSRLDEQYF
TGTGCCAGCAGTTACTCGAGACTGGACGAGCAGTACTTC